The subject of this entry is one T cell receptor (beta chain). No base-level quality is on record; no much larger clone is a single base apart. The time point label, as the study defines it: sampled during acute HIV-1 infection (about 23-92 days post infection). Ficoll density gradient separation was used to isolate peripheral blood mononuclear cells from leukapheresis or whole blood, after which the cells were cryopreserved. Resting antigen-specific CD8+ T cells were identified by staining thawed PBMCs with HLA class I tetramers loaded with the NAE or AE epitope, without stimulation. A BD FACS Aria III was used to sort single CD8+ T cells into 96-well plates that held lysis buffer. The data belong to a study of CD8 T cells and mutated HIV epitopes (TCRdb year 2021). Notes on the research overall: Acutely infected subjects were selected on the basis of the epitope form in the transmitted founder virus of each subject and of the ELISpot responses of each subject. The epitopes were TL10, KY11, RF10 and TY8. This study sequenced single-cell TCR alpha/beta chains from CD8+ T cells that recognized the non-adapted (NAE) and adapted (AE) forms of four HIV Nef epitopes. The same epitope was not tested in every subject, and RF10 alone was examined in both acute and chronic HIV infection. Roughly 7 chronically HIV-infected subjects and four acutely HIV-infected subjects made up the cohort. Of some 150 subjects screened, the criteria for sorting epitope-specific T cells were met by only a subset. Results the study describes overall, beyond this receptor: Some wells contained multiple alpha and beta chain CDR3s, and only cells with both an alpha and a beta chain were included. Single-reactive CD8+ T cells were seen only in acutely infected subjects, suggesting possible clonal selection between acute and chronic infection. The small number of subjects and their diverse clinical presentations were acknowledged as the main limitations. Dual tetramer+ cells showed higher clonality in chronic than acute subjects (mean difference around 0.3), but the study lacked power to detect a significant difference.

The library was prepared using single-cell sequencing. Single-cell cDNA was made with a method adapted from Smart-seq2 and MARS-Seq that used oligo-dT primers carrying well-specific UMIs and KAPA HiFi first-round PCR. Pooled first-round products underwent nested PCR with template-switch oligo forward primers and barcoded reverse primers specific to the TCR alpha and beta chains. The products were purified with AMPure XP, indexed with TruSeq adapters, and then quantified with the KAPA Universal qPCR Library Quantification Kit. An Illumina MiSeq with 2x300 bp paired-end chemistry was used to sequence the TCR libraries. The original pipeline was this. Quality-filtered reads were demultiplexed to wells, mapped to the TCRA and TCRB loci, assigned to clonotypes with MiXCR, and analysed in VGAS. TCR data were deconvoluted with a modified VDJfasta platform. CDR3 overlap between plates was analysed to rule out large-scale cross-plate contamination. Clonality was calculated as one minus the ratio of unique productive CDR3s to total productive CDR3s. TCRdb ran its own pipeline on the public reads, namely fastp trimming at Q25 and MiXCR clone calling, and kept in-frame beta chains. Identical CDR3 protein sequences are pooled into one entry, listed with their most common genes and DNA. The V and J calls come from TCRdb's annotation, not from the publication. The sample table lists several hundred distinct CDR3 sequences, 40% to 50% of them with a count of one. Jointly, the top ten make up under 65% of the sample.

The clonotype comes from a man aged 25-45 years with HIV-1 infection. The sequenced sample was CD8+ T cells sorted from blood by dual tetramer staining, obtained during acute HIV infection. This sample's cell subset or site label indicates: cells binding both NAE and AE RF10 tetramers (cross-reactive), unstimulated.

The CDR3 amino acid sequence is: CSAPGQGATYIQYF. The nucleotide sequence is TGCAGTGCCCCGGGACAGGGGGCGACCTACATTCAGTACTTC. The chain is assembled from TRBV20-1 and TRBJ2-4; TRBD1 matches 12 bases in the middle. Measured from the cysteine to the phenylalanine, the CDR3 is 14 residues long. Left in the record is the CDR3 DNA by itself, 42 bases read in frame from the first base. The CDR1 and CDR2 encoded by the germline V gene (reference sequence) are DFQATT and SNEGSKA. Trimming accounts for 6 bases at V and 8 bases at J, while the number of junction bases matched to no gene is 8.